This record concerns one TCR beta chain sequence. The antigen this receptor binds is unknown. Base qualities are not at hand, and no much larger clone is one base apart. Using the deep immunoSEQ assay, TCR CDR3 regions were amplified from genomic DNA by multiplex PCR. Genomic DNA extracted from each cell subset was distributed evenly over all wells of several immunoSEQ 96-well plates, and each plate served as one replicate. For sorted subsets, each replicate PCR was loaded with about 0.2 ug genomic DNA, equivalent to about 33,000 T cell genomes. Purified libraries were quantified with a Qubit 3.0 fluorometer, sized on a Bioanalyzer 2100, and re-quantified with the KAPA Library Quantification kit. Every immunoSEQ 96-well plate was sequenced on a separate single-read 150-cycle Illumina NextSeq 550 flow cell. The original methods were these. Because only junctional sequences without quality scores were contained in the immunoSEQ output, filtering matching that applied to full-length reads could not be performed. Sequences were annotated with PyIR, a Python wrapper for IgBLAST v1.9, and V/J genes and CDR3 were assigned using IMGT germline references. Reads were filtered out if the reads had weak V/J assignments (E-value above 1e-6), no CDR3, stop codons, out-of-frame junctions, or ambiguous translated residues. V3J clonotypes were defined by identical inferred V gene, J gene, and CDR3 amino acid sequence. Percentage overlap between repertoires was calculated by dividing the number of shared unique clonotypes by the size of the smaller repertoire. Three approaches were used to assess repertoire richness: RTK rarefaction, the Chao1 estimator, and Recon v2.1 estimates of unobserved clonotypes. Generation probabilities for all TCRbeta clonotypes obtained by the gDNA method from several donors were computed using OLGA. The table comes from immuneACCESS by way of TCRdb, which keeps in-frame sequences with V and J called. Part of the clones is missing from these tables; in studies checked, under half for an unresolved V gene and the rest for unknown reasons. Clone size and V and J calls were adopted from that table, with D and trimming inferred from the DNA. Present in this sample are around 2,000,000 clones, roughly 95% of which were seen just once. The ten largest make up roughly 1% of the sample.

CD8 naive samples consisted of CD45RO-negative cells that were positively selected for CCR7, yielding a CD45RA+CCR7+ population without TemRA cells. The donors were healthy, HIV-negative adults who had no recently reported acute infections or vaccinations. Every donor was a Caucasian adult living in Nashville, Tennessee, USA. Blood was collected by leukapheresis, and PBMCs were isolated by Ficoll-Histopaque density gradient centrifugation and then cryopreserved in liquid nitrogen vapor phase. Purity and quantity of every magnetically sorted T cell population were checked by analytical flow cytometry. From each sorted fraction, genomic DNA was isolated and quantified by UV absorbance on a Nanodrop 2000c. Taken from cysteine to phenylalanine, the CDR3 has 13 residues. Solely the CDR3 DNA is kept, with 39 bases framed from the first base. Between the V and J ends, shortened by 8 bases and 5 bases respectively, the junction contains 12 bases. Taken from the germline V gene (reference sequence), the CDR1 and CDR2 loops are MNHEY and SMNVEV.

This specimen belongs to a study of shared clonotypes between healthy human individuals (dated by TCRdb to the early 2020s). For context, the study as a whole: The cohort included three men and two women between 18 and 49 years of age. For each donor, CD4 naive and CD4 memory were each run on three plates, CD8 naive on two plates, and CD8 memory on one plate. The study deeply sequenced blood TCR repertoires of five healthy adults to estimate repertoire size and the extent of clonotype sharing between individuals. Different laboratories and diverse techniques were used to prepare libraries and sequence TCR repertoires, to increase sequencing depth and limit assay-specific biases. Between about 0.8 and 8.9 billion PBMCs per donor were obtained by leukapheresis. General conclusions and limits of the study: Clonotypes shared by all four sorted-subset donors showed higher generation probabilities than non-shared clonotypes. Pairwise subsampling indicated that sequencing depth was expected to affect the degree of clonotype sharing among donors. Naive subsets generally had larger estimated clonotype richness than memory subsets did. Rarefaction of sorted-subset datasets indicated incomplete sequencing despite the large sequencing depth. Across a few donors, around 5% of naive CD4, 3.5% of naive CD8, 2.3% of memory CD4, and approximately 0.4% of memory CD8 clonotypes were shared. Only blood was sampled, and tissue TCR repertoires likely differ from those in blood. Because the study included a small number of donors, the genetic and exposure-history diversity represented was limited.

The V and J segments used are TRBV27 and TRBJ2-2; no D segment can be confidently identified. The sequencing input was naive CD8+ T cells sorted from blood. The cell subset or site label corresponds to: CD45RA+CCR7+. The sequence came from a man aged 18 to 29 in good health. CDR3 region: CASVDLGTGELFF. The base sequence is TGTGCCAGCGTCGATCTGGGAACCGGGGAGCTGTTTTTT.